Following are 3 T cell receptor beta chains from one sample sequenced in a study of regulatory T cells in long-lasting Graves disease. Noted time point: persistent/refractory GD, antithyroid drugs over 5 years with positive TRAb. There was RNA extracted from PBMCs, and the TCR library was made from it. Arm-PCR with iRepertoire HTBI primers amplified the CDR3 regions for these TCR beta libraries. TCRdb analysed the multiplex PCR reads with MiXCR anew, one entry per CDR3 protein. The repertoire holds roughly 430,000 distinct CDR3 sequences, with under 25% as singletons. The sample consisted of peripheral blood mononuclear cells (PBMCs), taken when the disease was refractory, from a patient treated with antithyroid drugs. The receptors here all came from a female donor with Graves disease.

The chain recombines TRBV28 with TRBJ2-3; maybe TRBD2 (7 bases). The CDR3 length is 16 residues. Germline CDR1 reads MDHEN; CDR2 reads SYDVKM. Trimming took 2 bases from V and 2 from J, leaving 14 bases between them. CDR3 in DNA: TGTGCCAGCAGTTTACAGCCGGGGGGCTACACAGATACGCAGTATTTT. Protein sequence: CASSLQPGGYTDTQYF. Filled out from reference TRBV28 and TRBJ2-3, the complete variable domain reads DVKVTQSSRYLVKRTGEKVFLECVQDMDHENMFWYRQDPGLGLRLIYFSYDVKMKEKGDIPEGYSVSREKKERFSLILESASTNQTSMYLCASSLQPGGYTDTQYFGPGTRLTVL.

This clonotype was counted only a few times. The V call is TRBV5-1, the J call TRBJ2-5, with no clear D. CDR3 length: 15 residues. V gave up 1 base and J gave up 5 bases, with 15 bases separating them. Germline V lookup: CDR1 SGHRS, CDR2 YFSETQ. The DNA of the CDR3 is TGCGCCAGCAGCTTGCCGTCAGAGGTTGGTGAGACCCAGTACTTC. This encodes CASSLPSEVGETQYF.

The genes are TRBV7-9 and TRBJ2-2, with D perhaps TRBD1 (7 bases). The germline gives CDR1 SEHNR, CDR2 FQNEAQ (reference sequence). V lost 11 bases and J 0 bases, leaving 10 bases between the germline ends. The CDR3 has 13 residues. The CDR3: CAAGQSNTGELFF. In DNA, the CDR3 is TGTGCCGCGGGACAGTCGAACACCGGGGAGCTGTTTTTT.